Below, one TCR beta chain is given with its context. The antigen is unknown. Using immunoSEQ multiplex PCR, the repertoire was profiled, and TCRdb retains in-frame clones only, with some absent. The table lists about 150,000 clones, around 90% of them singletons. This sample stems from a study of T cell responses to AZD1222 COVID-19 vaccine. Overall study findings and caveats: The repertoires were collected only after the peak T cell response. With two AZD1222 doses given, Spike-specific TCR breadth and depth both rose. Nearly half of spike-specific TCRs reportedly target unmutated variant regions.

The CDR3 length is 11 residues. Trimming took 3 bases from V and 7 from J, leaving 9 bases between them. CDR1 SQVTM and CDR2 ANQGSEA come from the germline V gene. The gene calls are TRBV29-1 and TRBJ1-1; tentatively, D is TRBD1 (5 bases). Material: peripheral blood, obtained on day 0 of AZD1222 vaccination. The source is an adult in good health. This CDR3 is CSVDGGSEAFF. The CDR3 DNA reads TGCAGCGTTGATGGGGGGAGTGAAGCTTTCTTT.